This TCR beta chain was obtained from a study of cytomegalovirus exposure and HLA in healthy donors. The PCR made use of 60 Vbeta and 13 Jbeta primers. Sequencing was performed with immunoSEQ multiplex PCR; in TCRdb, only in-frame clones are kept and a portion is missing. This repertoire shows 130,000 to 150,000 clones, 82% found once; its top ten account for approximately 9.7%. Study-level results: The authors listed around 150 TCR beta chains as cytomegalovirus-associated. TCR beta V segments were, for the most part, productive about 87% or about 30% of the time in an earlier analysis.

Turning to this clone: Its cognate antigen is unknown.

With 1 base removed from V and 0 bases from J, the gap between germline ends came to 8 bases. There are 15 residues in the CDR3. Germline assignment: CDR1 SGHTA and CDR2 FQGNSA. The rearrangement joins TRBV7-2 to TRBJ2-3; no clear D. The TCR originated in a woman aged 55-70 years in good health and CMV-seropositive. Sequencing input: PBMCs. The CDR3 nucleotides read TGTGCCAGCAGCTTAGGTGGGCAGAGCACAGATACGCAGTATTTT. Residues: CASSLGGQSTDTQYF.